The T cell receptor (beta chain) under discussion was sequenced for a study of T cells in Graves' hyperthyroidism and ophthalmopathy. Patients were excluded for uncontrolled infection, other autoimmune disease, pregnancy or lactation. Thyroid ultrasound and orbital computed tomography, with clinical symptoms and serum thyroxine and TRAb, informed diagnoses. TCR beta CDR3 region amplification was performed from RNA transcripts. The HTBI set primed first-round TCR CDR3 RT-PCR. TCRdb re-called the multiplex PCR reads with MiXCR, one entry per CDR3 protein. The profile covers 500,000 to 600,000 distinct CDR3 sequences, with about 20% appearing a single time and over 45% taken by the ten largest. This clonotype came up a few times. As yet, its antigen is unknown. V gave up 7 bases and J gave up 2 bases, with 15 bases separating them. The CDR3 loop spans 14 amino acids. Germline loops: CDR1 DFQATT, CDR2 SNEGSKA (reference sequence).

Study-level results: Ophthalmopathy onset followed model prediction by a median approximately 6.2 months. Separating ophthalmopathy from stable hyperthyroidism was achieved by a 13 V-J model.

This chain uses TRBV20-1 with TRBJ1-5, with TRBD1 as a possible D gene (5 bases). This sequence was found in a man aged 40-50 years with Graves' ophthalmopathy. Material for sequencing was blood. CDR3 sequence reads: CSGSGGSGNQPQHF. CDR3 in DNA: TGCAGTGGAAGCGGGGGGTCGGGCAATCAGCCCCAGCATTTT.